This TCR beta chain was recorded in a study of shared clonotypes between healthy human individuals. V lost 5 bases and J lost 7, with 21 bases in between. CDR1 SGHTA and CDR2 FQGNSA come from the germline V gene. This CDR3 region has 16 residues. Using immunoSEQ multiplex PCR, the repertoire was profiled, and TCRdb retains in-frame clones only, with some absent. The table has over a million clones, 96% seen once. This chain uses TRBV7-2 with TRBJ2-1, with D possibly TRBD1 on 6 matching bases. This TCR derives from a man aged 25-40 years in good health. Source material: naive CD4+ T cells sorted from blood. Indicated subset: CD45RA+ positively selected. The CDR3 sequence: CASSLKTGALRNEQFF. For the CDR3, the DNA is TGTGCCAGCAGCCTAAAGACAGGCGCCCTTAGGAATGAGCAGTTCTTC.